Described below is a single TCR beta chain sequence and its context. The target of this receptor is not known. One base away there is no much larger clone; base qualities are not given. The library was built by means of the immunoSEQ multiplex PCR assay. Synthetic inline TR CDR3 controls covering all V-J pairings were spiked into each PCR so that template counts could be estimated and amplification bias removed. Reads were processed so that amplification and sequencing bias were reduced, and quantification was performed against synthetic TR CDR3 analogs. Per the original workflow: Raw data were processed in ImmunoSEQ Analyzer, removing out-of-frame sequences and CDR3s with stop codons, and genes were named by IMGT nomenclature. Normalized Shannon entropy, defined as 1 minus Pielou's evenness, served as the summary measure of repertoire diversity. TRB sequences were considered identical only when V gene, J gene and CDR3 were shared. Public PML clonotypes were CDR3s shared by two or more PML-onset samples but absent earlier, in controls, and in public databases. Skylign with the observed count method was used to analyze CDR3 amino acid composition at each position. The clones in this table, taken by TCRdb from immuneACCESS, are in-frame only. Not every clone is retained; where verified, under half of the shortfall comes from an unresolved V gene, and the cause of the rest is unknown. The V and J calls and the clone size are those of that table, but D and trimming were determined from the DNA. This sample holds 25,000 to 35,000 clones; about nine tenths were observed only once. The ten largest clones represent more than 1.3% of the sample.

Explained via the paper, the time point label denotes: roughly 6 months of natalizumab therapy. Per the publication, the treatment or condition label means: on natalizumab therapy at sampling. Every listed patient had received interferon beta before, and every PML patient was female. Blood samples for T1 were taken at 6 months of natalizumab therapy, and blood samples for T2 were taken at 12 months of natalizumab therapy. Ficoll-Hypaque density gradient centrifugation was used to isolate peripheral blood mononuclear cells. The entry originates in a study of multiple sclerosis patients with progressive multifocal leukoencephalopathy (dated by TCRdb to between 2018 and 2020). For the wider study: The study examined peripheral T and B cells of MS patients who developed PML (4 under natalizumab, 1 after alemtuzumab) and treated patients who did not. A couple of patients on natalizumab who later developed PML were tracked over time from before therapy, through 6 and 12 months, up to PML onset. The goal of the study was to detect any JC virus-specific or public T-cell expansions that arose at the time of PML onset.

CDR1 and CDR2 (SGHRS, YFSETQ) derive from the germline V gene. Trimming accounts for 0 bases at V and 7 bases at J, while the number of junction bases matched to no gene is 5. The CDR3 measures 15 amino acids from cysteine to phenylalanine. CDR3 DNA only is kept here, 45 bases in frame from base 1. What the research found in general, with its limitations: Given the small, descriptive cohort, it remained unclear whether the study findings reflect JC virus infection or general immunocompromise. Analysis was restricted to peripheral blood, although for natalizumab-associated PML, cerebrospinal fluid or brain lymphocytes might be more informative. TRB clones above 0.5% frequency appeared only in PML patients, but expanded clones at PML onset were already present before and during natalizumab therapy. At the time PML developed, no common TRBV or TRBJ gene usage or preferential TRBV-TRBJ pairings were detected. Lower normalized Shannon entropy suggested less diverse TRB repertoires in most PML patients, whereas the natalizumab-treated controls showed values near 1.

The starting material was PBMCs, obtained from a patient treated with natalizumab. This TCR came from a human donor with multiple sclerosis. The chain joins TRBV5-1 to TRBJ2-1, with 9 bases matching TRBD2. For the CDR3, the sequence is CASSLELAGTNEQFF. The sequence in DNA is TGCGCCAGCAGCTTGGAGCTAGCGGGAACAAATGAGCAGTTCTTC. Reference TRBV5-1 and TRBJ2-1 proteins supply the regions before and after the CDR3; the full variable domain is: KAGVTQTPRYLIKTRGQQVTLSCSPISGHRSVSWYQQTPGQGLQFLFEYFSETQRNKGNFPGRFSGRQFSNSRSEMNVSTLELGDSALYLCASSLELAGTNEQFFGPGTRLTVL.